A selection of T cell receptor beta chains follows, all from one sample in a study of T cell repertoires in ileal Crohn's disease. Only in-frame clones appear in the TCRdb table, and some are missing; sequencing was by immunoSEQ multiplex PCR. The sample lists more than 25,000 clones, about four fifths seen once, with 15% to 20% in the top ten. Sequenced material: ileal tissue. Receptors originate from an adult with Crohn's disease. Both conserved end residues are part of each CDR3. D genes are given only for firm matches. The size of a clone is reported for some rows only, either as once, few or many, or as a class for expanded clones.

clone size,V gene,J gene,CDR3 length,D gene,CDR3 DNA,CDR3 protein
.,TRBV25-1,TRBJ2-3,15,TRBD2,TGTGCCAGCAGAGGGCCTCGGGGGGTCCTGGATACGCAGTATTTT,CASRGPRGVLDTQYF
.,TRBV29-1,TRBJ2-3,14,.,TGCAGCGTTGCACAGAGCCCCGGCGCAGATACGCAGTATTTT,CSVAQSPGADTQYF
once,TRBV19,TRBJ1-2,16,.,TGTGCCAGTAGTCCTAAAACAGGGTCTGTGCCCCGTGGCTACACCTTC,CASSPKTGSVPRGYTF
.,TRBV7-2,TRBJ2-3,13,TRBD2,TGTGCCAGCAGACTAGCGGGAACAGATACGCAGTATTTT,CASRLAGTDTQYF
.,TRBV7-9,TRBJ1-4,15,.,TGTGCCAGCAGCTTAGTTCCCACAACTAATGAAAAACTGTTTTTT,CASSLVPTTNEKLFF
.,TRBV7-9,TRBJ2-7,13,TRBD2,TGTGCCATCCGGCTAGCGGGTTCCTACGAGCAGTACTTC,CAIRLAGSYEQYF
.,TRBV2,TRBJ2-2,16,TRBD2,TGTGCCAGCAGTGAAAGGGGGCGGGGGGGCCCCGGGGAGCTGTTTTTT,CASSERGRGGPGELFF
few,TRBV6-1,TRBJ1-1,14,.,TGTGCCAGCAGTGAGGTGGGGGGAGGCGATGAAGCTTTCTTT,CASSEVGGGDEAFF
.,TRBV9,TRBJ2-7,14,.,TGTGCCAGCAGCCCAGGCGACACCAACTACGAGCAGTACTTC,CASSPGDTNYEQYF
.,TRBV13,TRBJ2-2,15,.,TGTGCCAGCAGTCAGCCCCGCCTAGGTTCCGGGGAGCTGTTTTTT,CASSQPRLGSGELFF
.,TRBV4-2,TRBJ2-1,13,.,TGTGCCAGTAGGGGGAGCTCCTACAATGAGCAGTTCTTC,CASRGSSYNEQFF
few,TRBV6-1,TRBJ1-1,13,.,TGTGCCAGCAAGGAGGGAAGGAACACTGAAGCTTTCTTT,CASKEGRNTEAFF
.,TRBV18,TRBJ2-5,12,.,TGTGCCAGCTCGCTACAGGAAGAGACCCAGTACTTC,CASSLQEETQYF
.,TRBV5-1,TRBJ2-7,16,.,TGCGCCAGCAGCCGACCCCTCCGCAGGCGGGATAGCGAGCAGTACTTC,CASSRPLRRRDSEQYF
few,TRBV5-4,TRBJ1-2,15,TRBD1,TGTGCCAGCAGCGCTAGGACAGGGGATGACTATGGCTACACCTTC,CASSARTGDDYGYTF
.,TRBV10-3,TRBJ2-2,17,.,TGTGCCATCAGTGAGTCCCGGACGGGAGCGGGCACCGGGGAGCTGTTTTTT,CAISESRTGAGTGELFF
.,TRBV29-1,TRBJ1-2,13,TRBD1,TGCAGCGATGAGGGACAGGGGCCCTATGGCTACACCTTC,CSDEGQGPYGYTF
.,TRBV4-1,TRBJ1-2,15,.,TGCGCCAGCAGCCAAGTTAGAGCTGCTGGCTATGGCTACACCTTC,CASSQVRAAGYGYTF
.,TRBV23-1,TRBJ2-7,14,.,TGCGCCAGCAGTCAATCGGCCAGGGGCTACGAGCAGTACTTC,CASSQSARGYEQYF
few,TRBV7-3,TRBJ2-1,16,TRBD2,TGTGCCAGCAGCCCCACGGGACTAGCGGGAGGTTATGAGCAGTTCTTC,CASSPTGLAGGYEQFF
.,TRBV23-1,TRBJ2-7,16,.,TGCGCCAGCAGCCGACAAGCCGGGACAAGCTCCTACGAGCAGTACTTC,CASSRQAGTSSYEQYF
.,TRBV7-6,TRBJ2-2,14,.,TGTGCCAGCAGTCCAATCGGGGACACCGGGGAGCTGTTTTTT,CASSPIGDTGELFF
.,TRBV7-2,TRBJ2-3,13,.,TGTGCCAGCAGCTTAGACCGGGGAGATACGCAGTATTTT,CASSLDRGDTQYF
.,TRBV5-1,TRBJ2-7,14,.,TGCGCCAGCAGCAGACAGACAGGACCCTACGAGCAGTACTTC,CASSRQTGPYEQYF
few,TRBV19,TRBJ2-3,15,TRBD1,TGTGCCAGTAGTTCACAGGGGCTACGCACAGATACGCAGTATTTT,CASSSQGLRTDTQYF
.,TRBV2,TRBJ1-1,11,.,TGTGCCAGCCTTTTGAACACTGAAGCTTTCTTT,CASLLNTEAFF
.,TRBV27,TRBJ1-5,19,TRBD1,TGTGCCAGCAGTTCCTTCAGACAGGGGCCGAAGAATAGCAATCAGCCCCAGCATTTT,CASSSFRQGPKNSNQPQHF
.,TRBV4-3,TRBJ2-1,17,TRBD2,TGCGCCAGCAGCCTTATTGGAGGACTAGCGGGGGGTAATGAGCAGTTCTTC,CASSLIGGLAGGNEQFF
.,TRBV11-2,TRBJ1-3,16,TRBD1,TGTGCCAGCAGCATAGTGGGACAGCGATCTGGAAACACCATATATTTT,CASSIVGQRSGNTIYF
.,TRBV6-4,TRBJ1-1,13,.,TGTGCCAGCAGTTGGCATATGAACACTGAAGCTTTCTTT,CASSWHMNTEAFF
.,TRBV7-7,TRBJ2-5,14,.,TGTGCCAGCAGCCGAAGTGGGGCAGGGGAGACCCAGTACTTC,CASSRSGAGETQYF
.,TRBV5-1,TRBJ1-4,16,TRBD1,TGCGCCAGCAGCTCTGGAATGGGACAGGTTAATGAAAAACTGTTTTTT,CASSSGMGQVNEKLFF
.,TRBV6-5,TRBJ2-7,15,TRBD1,TGTGCCAGCAGTGCCGGGACAGGGGGTCCCTACGAGCAGTACTTC,CASSAGTGGPYEQYF
.,TRBV4-1,TRBJ1-2,16,TRBD1,TGCGCCAGCAGCCAAGAAACGACAGGGGGCTCAAGTGGCTACACCTTC,CASSQETTGGSSGYTF
.,TRBV18,TRBJ2-7,14,.,TGTGCCAGCTCACCACCGGGGCTCCTCTACGAGCAGTACTTC,CASSPPGLLYEQYF
few,TRBV10-3,TRBJ2-7,12,.,TGTGCCATCAAAGCGGGCGCCCGCGAGCAGTACTTC,CAIKAGAREQYF
few,TRBV5-1,TRBJ1-4,20,.,TGCGCCAGCAGCTTGGCCGGCGGGATGGGCCCCCAGGCAACTAATGAAAAACTGTTTTTT,CASSLAGGMGPQATNEKLFF
.,TRBV9,TRBJ2-5,16,TRBD2,TGTGCCAGCAGCCCTACTAGCGTAGCCCCCCAAGAGACCCAGTACTTC,CASSPTSVAPQETQYF
.,TRBV11-2,TRBJ1-2,15,.,TGTGCCAGCAGCTTAGTGTGGGGCGTTCCCTATGGCTACACCTTC,CASSLVWGVPYGYTF
few,TRBV5-1,TRBJ1-2,14,.,TGCGCCACGCGAGCAAACGGGGGGGTAAATGGCTACACCTTC,CATRANGGVNGYTF
.,TRBV6-1,TRBJ2-7,14,TRBD2,TGTGCCAGCAACCCTAGCGGGGTCGCCTACGAGCAGTACTTC,CASNPSGVAYEQYF
.,TRBV18,TRBJ2-5,12,.,TGTGCCAGCTCCCAGAGGCAAGAGACCCAGTACTTC,CASSQRQETQYF
.,TRBV5-6,TRBJ2-3,14,TRBD2,TGTGCCAGCAGCTTGTCCGGGAGGACAGATACGCAGTATTTT,CASSLSGRTDTQYF
.,TRBV7-2,TRBJ2-7,13,.,TGTGCCAGCAGCTTAGTCGTCTCCTACGAGCAGTACTTC,CASSLVVSYEQYF
.,TRBV18,TRBJ1-5,14,TRBD1,TGTGCCAGTTCCGGACAGGGAGAGGGACAGCCCCAGCATTTT,CASSGQGEGQPQHF
.,TRBV10-1,TRBJ2-2,15,TRBD2,TGCGCCCTGCCCGGAGGACTAGCGCGAGCCGGGGAGCTGTTTTTT,CALPGGLARAGELFF
few,TRBV6-1,TRBJ2-7,14,TRBD2,TGTGCCGTCGCGGGCCCTTGGACTAGTACCGAGCAGTACTTC,CAVAGPWTSTEQYF
.,TRBV27,TRBJ1-2,15,TRBD1,TGTGCCAGCAGTCCTGAGGGGACAGGGGGCCGTGGCTACACCTTC,CASSPEGTGGRGYTF
.,TRBV29-1,TRBJ1-1,13,.,TGCAGCGCTGAAAAAACACAGAACACTGAAGCTTTCTTT,CSAEKTQNTEAFF
once,TRBV19,TRBJ1-1,14,.,TGTGCCAGTAGTATTGACGGGAGGGGCACTGAAGCTTTCTTT,CASSIDGRGTEAFF
.,TRBV27,TRBJ2-7,15,TRBD2,TGTGCCAGCAATCGCGCGGCGGGAGGCCCCTACGAGCAGTACTTC,CASNRAAGGPYEQYF
.,TRBV5-1,TRBJ1-5,15,.,TGCGCCAGCAGCTTGGCCGGGTATAAAGATCAGCCCCAGCATTTT,CASSLAGYKDQPQHF